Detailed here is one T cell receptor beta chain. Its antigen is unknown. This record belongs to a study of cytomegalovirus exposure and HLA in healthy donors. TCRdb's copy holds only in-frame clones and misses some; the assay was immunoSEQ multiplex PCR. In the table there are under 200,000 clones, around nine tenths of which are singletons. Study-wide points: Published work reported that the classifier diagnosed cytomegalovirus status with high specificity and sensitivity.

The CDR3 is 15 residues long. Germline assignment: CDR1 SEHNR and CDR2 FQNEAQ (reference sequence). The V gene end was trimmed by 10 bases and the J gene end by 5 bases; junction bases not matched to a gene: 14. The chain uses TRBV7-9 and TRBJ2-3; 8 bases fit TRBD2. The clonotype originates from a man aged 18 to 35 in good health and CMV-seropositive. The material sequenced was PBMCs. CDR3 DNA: TGTGCCATCACAGCGCCAGCGGGAGAGGTAGATACGCAGTATTTT. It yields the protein CAITAPAGEVDTQYF.